This TCR beta chain came from a study of T cells in Graves' hyperthyroidism and ophthalmopathy. In the study overall: Any treatment followed the collection of peripheral blood at initial diagnosis. Study-wide results and caveats: Ophthalmopathy could be told apart from stable hyperthyroidism with a 13 V-J model.

Germline V lookup: CDR1 KGHSH, CDR2 LQKENI. Losses at the gene ends were 2 bases for V and 5 bases for J; bases not matched to a gene: 7. The CDR3 covers 15 residues. Many counts were recorded for this clonotype. As yet, its antigen is unknown. Using RNA transcripts as the source, TCR beta CDR3 regions were amplified. The TCR CDR3 first-round RT-PCR relied on the HTBI primer set. MiXCR, applied by TCRdb to the multiplex PCR reads, yields one record per CDR3 protein. The sample has hundreds of thousands of distinct CDR3 sequences; 15% to 20% are singletons. For the diagnoses, clinical symptoms, serum thyroxine and TRAb, thyroid ultrasound and orbital computed tomography were used.

V gene TRBV18 combines with J gene TRBJ1-1, with 8 bases aligning to TRBD1. The sequencing sample was made of blood. The receptor was isolated from a woman aged 30 to 39 with Graves' hyperthyroidism. The CDR3 DNA is TGTGCCAGCTCACCATCGACAGGGGATTGGACTGAAGCTTTCTTT. This translates into CASSPSTGDWTEAFF.